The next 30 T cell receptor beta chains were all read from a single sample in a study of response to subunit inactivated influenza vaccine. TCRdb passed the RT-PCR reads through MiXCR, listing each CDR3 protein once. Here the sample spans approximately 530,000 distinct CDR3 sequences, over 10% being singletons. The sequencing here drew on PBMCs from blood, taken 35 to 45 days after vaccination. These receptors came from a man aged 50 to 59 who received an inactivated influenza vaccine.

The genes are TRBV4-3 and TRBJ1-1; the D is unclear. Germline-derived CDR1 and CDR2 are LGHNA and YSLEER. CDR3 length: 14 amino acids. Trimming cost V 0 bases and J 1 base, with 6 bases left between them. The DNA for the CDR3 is TGCGCCAGCAGCCAAGACGGACGGAACACTGAAGCTTTCTTT. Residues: CASSQDGRNTEAFF.

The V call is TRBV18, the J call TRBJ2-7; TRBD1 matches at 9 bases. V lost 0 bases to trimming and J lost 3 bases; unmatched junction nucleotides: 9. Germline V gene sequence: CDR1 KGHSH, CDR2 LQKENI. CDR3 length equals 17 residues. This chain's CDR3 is CASSPPGTGHHYYEQYF. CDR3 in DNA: TGTGCCAGCTCACCACCGGGGACAGGGCATCACTACTACGAGCAGTACTTC.

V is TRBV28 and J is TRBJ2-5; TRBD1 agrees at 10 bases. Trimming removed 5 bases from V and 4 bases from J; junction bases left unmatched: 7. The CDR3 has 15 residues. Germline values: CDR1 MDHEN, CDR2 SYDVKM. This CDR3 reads CASSRTGGLGETQYF. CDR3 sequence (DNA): TGTGCCAGCAGTAGGACAGGGGGTCTGGGAGAGACCCAGTACTTC.

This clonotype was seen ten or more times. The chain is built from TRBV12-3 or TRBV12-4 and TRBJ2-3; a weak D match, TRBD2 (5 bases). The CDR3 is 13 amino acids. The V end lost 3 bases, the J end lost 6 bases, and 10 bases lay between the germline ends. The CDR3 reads CASSLARRDTQYF. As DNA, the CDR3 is TGTGCCAGCAGTTTGGCTAGGAGGGATACGCAGTATTTT.

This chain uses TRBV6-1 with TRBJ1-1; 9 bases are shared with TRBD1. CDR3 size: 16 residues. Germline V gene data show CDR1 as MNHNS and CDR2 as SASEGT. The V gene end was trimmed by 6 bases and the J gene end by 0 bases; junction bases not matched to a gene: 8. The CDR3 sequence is CASRRRQGGMNTEAFF. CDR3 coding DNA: TGTGCCAGCAGGCGACGACAGGGGGGGATGAACACTGAAGCTTTCTTT.

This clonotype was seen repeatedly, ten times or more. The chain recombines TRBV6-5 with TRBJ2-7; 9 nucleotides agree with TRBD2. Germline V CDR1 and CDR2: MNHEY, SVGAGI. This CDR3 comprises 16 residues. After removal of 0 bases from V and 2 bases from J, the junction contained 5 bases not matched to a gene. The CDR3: CASSYSIAGGPYEQYF. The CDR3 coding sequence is TGTGCCAGCAGTTACTCGATTGCGGGAGGGCCCTACGAGCAGTACTTC.

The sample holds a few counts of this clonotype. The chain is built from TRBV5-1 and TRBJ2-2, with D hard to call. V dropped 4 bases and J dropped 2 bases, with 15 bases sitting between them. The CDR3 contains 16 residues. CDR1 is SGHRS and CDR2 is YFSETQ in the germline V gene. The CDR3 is CASSNLGLANTGELFF. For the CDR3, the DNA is TGCGCCAGCAGCAACCTCGGGCTCGCCAACACCGGGGAGCTGTTTTTT.

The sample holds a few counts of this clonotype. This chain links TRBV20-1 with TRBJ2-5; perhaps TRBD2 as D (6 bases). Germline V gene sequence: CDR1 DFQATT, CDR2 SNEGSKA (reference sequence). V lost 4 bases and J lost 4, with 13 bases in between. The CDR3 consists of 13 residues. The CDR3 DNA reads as TGCAGTGCTAATACCGGGAGTAGAGAGACCCAGTACTTC. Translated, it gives CSANTGSRETQYF.

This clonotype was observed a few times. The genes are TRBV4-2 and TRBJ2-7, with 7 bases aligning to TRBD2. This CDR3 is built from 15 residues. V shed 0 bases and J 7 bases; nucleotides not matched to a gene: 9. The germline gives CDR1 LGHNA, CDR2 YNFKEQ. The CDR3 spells CASSQDPGGFREQYF. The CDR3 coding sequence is TGTGCCAGCAGCCAAGATCCCGGGGGGTTCCGGGAGCAGTACTTC.

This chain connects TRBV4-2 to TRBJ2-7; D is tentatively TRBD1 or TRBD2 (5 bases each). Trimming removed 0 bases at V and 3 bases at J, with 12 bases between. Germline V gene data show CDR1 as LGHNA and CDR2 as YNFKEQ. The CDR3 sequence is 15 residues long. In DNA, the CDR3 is TGTGCCAGCAGCCAAGATCTCCGGGGCGGCTACGAGCAGTACTTC. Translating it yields CASSQDLRGGYEQYF.

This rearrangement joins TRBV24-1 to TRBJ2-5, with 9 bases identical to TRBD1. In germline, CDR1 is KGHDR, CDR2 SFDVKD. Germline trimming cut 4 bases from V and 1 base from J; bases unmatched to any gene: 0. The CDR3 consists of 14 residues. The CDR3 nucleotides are TGTGCCACCAGTGAGACAGGGGGCCAAGAGACCCAGTACTTC. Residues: CATSETGGQETQYF.

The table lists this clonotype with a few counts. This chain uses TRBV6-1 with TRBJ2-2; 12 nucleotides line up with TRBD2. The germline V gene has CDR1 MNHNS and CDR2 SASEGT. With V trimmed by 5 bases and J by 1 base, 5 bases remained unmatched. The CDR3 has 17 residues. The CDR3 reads CASSRLAGVMNTGELFF. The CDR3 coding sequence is TGTGCCAGCAGTCGACTAGCGGGAGTCATGAACACCGGGGAGCTGTTTTTT.

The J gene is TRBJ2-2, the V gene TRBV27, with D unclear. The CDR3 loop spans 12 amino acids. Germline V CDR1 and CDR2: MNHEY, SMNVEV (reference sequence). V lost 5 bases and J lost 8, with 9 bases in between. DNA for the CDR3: TGTGCCAGCAGTCCTATTTTAGGGGAGCTGTTTTTT. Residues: CASSPILGELFF.

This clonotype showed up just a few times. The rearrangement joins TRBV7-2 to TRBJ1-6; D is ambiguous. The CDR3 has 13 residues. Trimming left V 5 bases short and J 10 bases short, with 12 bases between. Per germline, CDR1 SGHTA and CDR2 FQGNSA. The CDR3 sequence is CASSPQLRSPLHF. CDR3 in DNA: TGTGCCAGCAGCCCCCAGTTAAGATCACCCCTCCACTTT. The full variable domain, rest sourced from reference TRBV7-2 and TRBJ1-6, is GAGVSQSPSNKVTEKGKDVELRCDPISGHTALYWYRQSLGQGLEFLIYFQGNSAPDKSGLPSDRFSAERTGGSVSTLTIQRTQQEDSAVYLCASSPQLRSPLHFGNGTRLTVT.

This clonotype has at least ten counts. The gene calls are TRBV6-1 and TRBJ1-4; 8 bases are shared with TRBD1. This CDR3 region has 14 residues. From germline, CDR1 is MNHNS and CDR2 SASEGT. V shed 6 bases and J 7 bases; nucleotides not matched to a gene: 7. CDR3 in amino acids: CASRADRAREKLFF. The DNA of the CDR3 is TGTGCCAGCAGAGCGGACAGGGCCCGTGAAAAACTGTTTTTT.

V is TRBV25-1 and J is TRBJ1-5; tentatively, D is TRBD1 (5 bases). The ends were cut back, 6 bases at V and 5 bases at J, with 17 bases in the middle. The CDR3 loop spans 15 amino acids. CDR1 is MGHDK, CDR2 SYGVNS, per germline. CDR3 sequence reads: CASSGDRGGYQPQHF. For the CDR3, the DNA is TGTGCCAGCAGCGGGGACCGGGGAGGATATCAGCCCCAGCATTTT.

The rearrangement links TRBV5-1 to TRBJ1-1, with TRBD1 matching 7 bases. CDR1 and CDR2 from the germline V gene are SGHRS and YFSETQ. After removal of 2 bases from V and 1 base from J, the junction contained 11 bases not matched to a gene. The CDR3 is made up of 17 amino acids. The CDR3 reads CASSFLPTGQANTEAFF. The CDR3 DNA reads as TGCGCCAGCAGCTTTTTACCCACCGGACAGGCGAACACTGAAGCTTTCTTT.

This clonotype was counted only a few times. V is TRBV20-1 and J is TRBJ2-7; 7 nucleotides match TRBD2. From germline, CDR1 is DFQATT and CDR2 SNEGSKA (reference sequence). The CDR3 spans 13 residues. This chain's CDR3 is CSHGGGNSYEQYF. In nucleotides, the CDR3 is TGCAGCCACGGGGGAGGGAACTCCTACGAGCAGTACTTC.

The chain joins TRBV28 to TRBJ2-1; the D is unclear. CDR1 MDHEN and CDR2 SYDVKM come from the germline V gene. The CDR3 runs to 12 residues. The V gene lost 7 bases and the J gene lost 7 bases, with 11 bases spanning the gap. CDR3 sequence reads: CASMGMANEQFF. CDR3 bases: TGTGCCAGCATGGGGATGGCTAATGAGCAGTTCTTC.

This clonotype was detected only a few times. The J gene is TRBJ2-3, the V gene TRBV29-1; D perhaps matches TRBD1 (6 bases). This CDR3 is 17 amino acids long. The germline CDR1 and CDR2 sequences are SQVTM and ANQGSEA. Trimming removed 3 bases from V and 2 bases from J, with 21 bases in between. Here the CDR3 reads CSVDLTGSHTPTDTQYF. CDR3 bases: TGCAGCGTTGATTTAACAGGGTCACATACACCCACAGATACGCAGTATTTT.

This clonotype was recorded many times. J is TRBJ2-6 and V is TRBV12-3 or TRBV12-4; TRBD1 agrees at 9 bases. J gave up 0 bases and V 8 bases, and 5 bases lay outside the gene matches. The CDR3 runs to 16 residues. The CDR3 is CASEDRGYSGANVLTF. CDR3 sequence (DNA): TGTGCCAGCGAGGACAGGGGTTACTCTGGGGCCAACGTCCTGACTTTC.

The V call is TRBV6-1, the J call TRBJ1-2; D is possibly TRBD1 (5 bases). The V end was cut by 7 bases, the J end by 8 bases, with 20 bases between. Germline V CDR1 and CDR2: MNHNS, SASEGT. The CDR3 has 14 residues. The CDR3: CASKTGDGVKGYTF. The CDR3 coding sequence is TGTGCCAGCAAAACGGGGGATGGGGTAAAAGGCTACACCTTC.

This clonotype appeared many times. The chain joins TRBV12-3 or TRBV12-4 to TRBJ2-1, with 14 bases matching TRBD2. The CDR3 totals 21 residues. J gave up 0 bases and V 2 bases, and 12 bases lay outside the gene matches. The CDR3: CASSLRGLAGAERSSYNEQFF. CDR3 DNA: TGTGCCAGCAGTTTAAGGGGACTAGCGGGAGCGGAGAGGAGCTCCTACAATGAGCAGTTCTTC.

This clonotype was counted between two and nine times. The CDR3 reads CATSDRGFPDTQYF. The CDR3 nucleotides are TGTGCCACCAGTGACCGGGGGTTCCCAGATACGCAGTATTTT. The rearrangement uses TRBV24-1 and TRBJ2-3; weak D call: TRBD2 (6 bases). Germline V CDR1 and CDR2: KGHDR, SFDVKD. The ends were cut back, 4 bases at V and 4 bases at J, with 11 bases in the middle. The CDR3 loop spans 14 amino acids.

The CDR3 DNA follows: TGTGCCAGCAGCGTAGCTCCCGTTAGCACAGATACGCAGTATTTT. Protein product: CASSVAPVSTDTQYF. The chain couples TRBV9 to TRBJ2-3; no firm D call. Germline V lookup: CDR1 SGDLS, CDR2 YYNGEE. This CDR3 region has 15 residues. The germline V and J ends were trimmed by 0 bases and 0 bases, with 8 bases remaining between them. Full variable domain (missing parts from reference TRBV9 and TRBJ2-3): DSGVTQTPKHLITATGQRVTLRCSPRSGDLSVYWYQQSLDQGLQFLIQYYNGEERAKGNILERFSAQQFPDLHSELNLSSLELGDSALYFCASSVAPVSTDTQYFGPGTRLTVL.

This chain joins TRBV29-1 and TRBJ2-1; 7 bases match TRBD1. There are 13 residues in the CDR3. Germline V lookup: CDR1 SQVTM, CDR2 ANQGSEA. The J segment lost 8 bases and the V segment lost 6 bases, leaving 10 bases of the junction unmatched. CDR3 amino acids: CSVNRDRADEQFF. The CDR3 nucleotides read TGCAGCGTAAACCGTGACAGGGCCGATGAGCAGTTCTTC.

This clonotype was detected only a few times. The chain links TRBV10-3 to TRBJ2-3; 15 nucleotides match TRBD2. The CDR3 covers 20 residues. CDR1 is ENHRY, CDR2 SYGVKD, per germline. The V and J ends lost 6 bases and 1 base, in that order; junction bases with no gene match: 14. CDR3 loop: CAISRTLVGLAGGGTDTQYF. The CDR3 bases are TGTGCCATCAGCCGTACTCTGGTGGGACTAGCGGGAGGAGGCACAGATACGCAGTATTTT.

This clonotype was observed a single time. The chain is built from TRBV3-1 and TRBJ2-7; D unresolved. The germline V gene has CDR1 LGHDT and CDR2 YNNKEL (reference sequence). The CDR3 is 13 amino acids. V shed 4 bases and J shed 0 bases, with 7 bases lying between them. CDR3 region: CASSRQDSYEQYF. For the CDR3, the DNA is TGTGCCAGCAGCCGGCAAGACTCCTACGAGCAGTACTTC.

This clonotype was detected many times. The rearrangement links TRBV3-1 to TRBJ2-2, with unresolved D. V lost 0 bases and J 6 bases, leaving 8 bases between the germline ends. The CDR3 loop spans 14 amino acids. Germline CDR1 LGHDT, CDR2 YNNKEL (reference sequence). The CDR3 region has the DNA TGTGCCAGCAGCCAAGATTTTGACGCCGGGGAGCTGTTTTTT. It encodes CASSQDFDAGELFF.

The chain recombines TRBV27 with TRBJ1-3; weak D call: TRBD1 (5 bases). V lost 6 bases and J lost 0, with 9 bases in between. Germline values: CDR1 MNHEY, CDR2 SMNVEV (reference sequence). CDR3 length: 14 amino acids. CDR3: CASRGGFSGNTIYF. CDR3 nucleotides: TGTGCCAGCAGGGGGGGGTTCTCTGGAAACACCATATATTTT.